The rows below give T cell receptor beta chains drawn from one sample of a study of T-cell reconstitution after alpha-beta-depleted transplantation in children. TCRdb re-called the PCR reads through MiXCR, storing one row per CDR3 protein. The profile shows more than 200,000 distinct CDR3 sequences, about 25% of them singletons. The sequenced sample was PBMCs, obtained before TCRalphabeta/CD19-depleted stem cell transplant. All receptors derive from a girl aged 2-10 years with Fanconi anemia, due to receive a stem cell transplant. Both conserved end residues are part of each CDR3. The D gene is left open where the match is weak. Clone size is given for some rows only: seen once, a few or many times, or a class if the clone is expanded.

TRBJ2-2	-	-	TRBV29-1	TGCAGCGTTGTTCGTACGAACACCGGGGAGCTGTTTTTT	CSVVRTNTGELFF
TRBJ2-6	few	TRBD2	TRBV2	TGTGCCAGCAGTCTCCGAACGGGGGGGCCAGCGGTTGGGGCCAACGTCCTGACTTTC	CASSLRTGGPAVGANVLTF
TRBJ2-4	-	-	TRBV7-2	TGTGCCAGCAGCTCCTCCGGACACAGCAAAAACATTCAGTACTTC	CASSSSGHSKNIQYF
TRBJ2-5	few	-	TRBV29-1	TGCAGCGTTGAAGCCCTGAACCAAGAGACCCAGTACTTC	CSVEALNQETQYF
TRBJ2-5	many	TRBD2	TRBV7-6	TGTGCCAGCAGCTTAGTAGCGGGAGGAGAGACCCAGTACTTC	CASSLVAGGETQYF
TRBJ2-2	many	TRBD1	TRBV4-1	TGCGCCAGCAGCCAAACGGGACAGACCGGGGAGCTGTTTTTT	CASSQTGQTGELFF
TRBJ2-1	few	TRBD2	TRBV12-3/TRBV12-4	TGTGCCACCCAACTTAGCGGGAACTACAATGAGCAGTTCTTC	CATQLSGNYNEQFF
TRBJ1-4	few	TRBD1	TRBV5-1	TGCGCCAGCAGCCCCTTGGGACAGGCTGAAAAACTGTTTTTT	CASSPLGQAEKLFF
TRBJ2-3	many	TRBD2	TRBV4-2	TGTGCCAGCAGCCAAGTTTCCCTAGCGGGGGGGGCATCAGATACGCAGTATTTT	CASSQVSLAGGASDTQYF
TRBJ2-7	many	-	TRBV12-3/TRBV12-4	TGTGCCAGCAGTTTAGTGGCTACACTAACCTACGAGCAGTACTTC	CASSLVATLTYEQYF
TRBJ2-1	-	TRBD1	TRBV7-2	TGTGCCAGCACCAACCCCCACGACAGGGGGCGAGATGAGCAGTTCTTC	CASTNPHDRGRDEQFF
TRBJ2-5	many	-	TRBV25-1	TGTGCCAGCAGTGTCCCCTTCCAAGAGACCCAGTACTTC	CASSVPFQETQYF
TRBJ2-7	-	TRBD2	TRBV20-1	TGCAGTGCTAGAACGGGGACTAGCGGGAAGAACGAGCAGTACTTC	CSARTGTSGKNEQYF
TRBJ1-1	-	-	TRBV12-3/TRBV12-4	TGTGCCAGCAGTTTTGAGGCGGTGAACACTGAAGCTTTCTTT	CASSFEAVNTEAFF
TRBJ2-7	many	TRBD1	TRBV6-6	TGTGCCAGCAGAAGGACAGGGCTTGACGAGCAGTACTTC	CASRRTGLDEQYF
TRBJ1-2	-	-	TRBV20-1	TGCAGTGCTAGTTTTAGCGGGATGAGGGGATACTATGGCTACACCTTC	CSASFSGMRGYYGYTF
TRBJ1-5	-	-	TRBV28	TGTGCCAGCAGTTTACCCAGCCATAGCAATCAGCCCCAGCATTTT	CASSLPSHSNQPQHF
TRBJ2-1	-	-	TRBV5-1	TGCGCCAGCAGCCCGAACAGACATTACAATGAGCAGTTCTTC	CASSPNRHYNEQFF
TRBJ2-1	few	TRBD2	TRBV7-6	TGTGCCAGCAGCTTAATAGCGGGGGGTCATTCGGAGTTCTTC	CASSLIAGGHSEFF
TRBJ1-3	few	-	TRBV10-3	TGTGCCATCAGGGCTCCCTCCGGAAACACCATATATTTT	CAIRAPSGNTIYF
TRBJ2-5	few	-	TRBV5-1	TGCGCCAGCAGCTTGACTAGCCAAGAGACCCAGTACTTC	CASSLTSQETQYF
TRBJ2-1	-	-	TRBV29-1	TGCAGCGTTGACACTCTATACAATGAGCAGTTCTTC	CSVDTLYNEQFF
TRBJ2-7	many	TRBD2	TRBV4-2	TGTGCCAGCAGCCAAGAACCACTAGCGGGACTCTACGAGCAGTACTTC	CASSQEPLAGLYEQYF
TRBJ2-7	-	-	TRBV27	TGTGCCAGCAGCGTGGGGGGATTACACGAGCAGTACTTC	CASSVGGLHEQYF
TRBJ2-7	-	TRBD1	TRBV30	TGTGCCTGGACTCTCGGACTTCCGGGACAGGGGCCCTACGAGCAGTACTTC	CAWTLGLPGQGPYEQYF
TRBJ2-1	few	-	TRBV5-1	TGCGCCAGCAGCTTGGTCCGGGACCAGAAAGACAATGAGCAGTTCTTC	CASSLVRDQKDNEQFF
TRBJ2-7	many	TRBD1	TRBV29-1	TGCAGCGCGGGGGACAGGGGCTACGAGCAGTACTTC	CSAGDRGYEQYF
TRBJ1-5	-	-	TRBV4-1	TGCGCCAGCAGCCAAGTTCTGAGTCAGCCCCAGCATTTT	CASSQVLSQPQHF
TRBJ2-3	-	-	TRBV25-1	TGTGCCAGCAGTGAATGGAGGAGTAGGCAGTATTTT	CASSEWRSRQYF
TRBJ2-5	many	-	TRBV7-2	TGTGCCAGCAGCCCGGGGGACGGAGAAGAGATCCAGTACTTC	CASSPGDGEEIQYF
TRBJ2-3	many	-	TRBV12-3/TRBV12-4	TGTGCCAGCAGTTTAAAGAATACGCAGTATTTT	CASSLKNTQYF
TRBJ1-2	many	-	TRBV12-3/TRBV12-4	TGTGCCAGCAGTTTGTACAGCTATGGCTACACCTTC	CASSLYSYGYTF
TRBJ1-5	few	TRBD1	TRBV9	TGTGCCAGCCGACAGGGGTGGTATCAGCCCCAGCATTTT	CASRQGWYQPQHF
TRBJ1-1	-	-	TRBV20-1	TGCAGTGCCTCATTGGACACTGAAGCTTTCTTT	CSASLDTEAFF
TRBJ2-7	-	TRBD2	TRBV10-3	TGTGCCATCAGTGAGTTGACTAGCGGGGGTCCCTACGAGCAGTACTTC	CAISELTSGGPYEQYF
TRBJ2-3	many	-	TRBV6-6	TGTGCCAGCCGTTTTAGAAGTACAGATACGCAGTATTTT	CASRFRSTDTQYF
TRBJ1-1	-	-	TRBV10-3	TGTGCCATCATAGGCCCGGGCGCTGAAGCTTTCTTT	CAIIGPGAEAFF
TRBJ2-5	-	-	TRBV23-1	TGCGCCAGCAGTCAACGGGGCTGGCAAGAAGAGACCCAGTACTTC	CASSQRGWQEETQYF
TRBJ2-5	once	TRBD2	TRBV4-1	TGCGCCAGCAGCCAAGACACGCAGGTTCGGGTAGCGGGGGTACAAGAGACCCAGTACTTC	CASSQDTQVRVAGVQETQYF
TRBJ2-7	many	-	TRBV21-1	TGTGCCAGCAGAGGTCCGGGACAACTCTCCTACGAGCAGTACTTC	CASRGPGQLSYEQYF
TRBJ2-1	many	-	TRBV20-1	TGCAGTGCTAGAGAGCCTTTTATACTGGGGTACAATGAGCAGTTCTTC	CSAREPFILGYNEQFF
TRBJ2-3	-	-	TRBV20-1	TGCAGTGCTGAAGGGATCTCTAGCACAGATACGCAGTATTTT	CSAEGISSTDTQYF
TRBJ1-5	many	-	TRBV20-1	TGCAGTGCTAGCGGGTTTCCTCAGCCCCAGCATTTT	CSASGFPQPQHF
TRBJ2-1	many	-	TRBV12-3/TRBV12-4	TGTGCCAGCATCTCCTCCTTAGGGTACAATGAGCAGTTCTTC	CASISSLGYNEQFF
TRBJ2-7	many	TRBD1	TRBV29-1	TGCAGCGTTAGGACAGGGGCGGGAAGCTCCTACGAGCAGTACTTC	CSVRTGAGSSYEQYF
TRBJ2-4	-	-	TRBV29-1	TGCAGCGTTTGGGACGGAGCCAAAAACATTCAGTACTTC	CSVWDGAKNIQYF
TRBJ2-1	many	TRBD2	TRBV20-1	TGCAGTGCTAGAGAATGGGATATAGCGGGGGGGCCGGGGTTCTCCAATGAGCAGTTCTTC	CSAREWDIAGGPGFSNEQFF
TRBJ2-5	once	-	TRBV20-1	TGCAGTGCGGTTAGGGACCCGGAGACCCAGTACTTC	CSAVRDPETQYF
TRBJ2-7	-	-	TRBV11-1	TGTGCCAGCAGCTTATACGATGGGAGGAGGCGGATTTCCTACGAGCAGTACTTC	CASSLYDGRRRISYEQYF
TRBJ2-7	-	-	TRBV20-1	TGCAGTGCTATCGACGGCACCTACGAGCAGTACTTC	CSAIDGTYEQYF
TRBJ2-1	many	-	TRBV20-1	TGCAGTGCTAGAGAGCTAGCGAACTACAATGAGCAGTTCTTC	CSARELANYNEQFF
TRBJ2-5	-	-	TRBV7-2	TGTGCCAGCAGCTTAGTCCAGACTAGATACCAAGAGACCCAGTACTTC	CASSLVQTRYQETQYF
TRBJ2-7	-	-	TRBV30	TGTGCCTGGAGTGCGGGGGACACCTACGAGCAGTACTTC	CAWSAGDTYEQYF